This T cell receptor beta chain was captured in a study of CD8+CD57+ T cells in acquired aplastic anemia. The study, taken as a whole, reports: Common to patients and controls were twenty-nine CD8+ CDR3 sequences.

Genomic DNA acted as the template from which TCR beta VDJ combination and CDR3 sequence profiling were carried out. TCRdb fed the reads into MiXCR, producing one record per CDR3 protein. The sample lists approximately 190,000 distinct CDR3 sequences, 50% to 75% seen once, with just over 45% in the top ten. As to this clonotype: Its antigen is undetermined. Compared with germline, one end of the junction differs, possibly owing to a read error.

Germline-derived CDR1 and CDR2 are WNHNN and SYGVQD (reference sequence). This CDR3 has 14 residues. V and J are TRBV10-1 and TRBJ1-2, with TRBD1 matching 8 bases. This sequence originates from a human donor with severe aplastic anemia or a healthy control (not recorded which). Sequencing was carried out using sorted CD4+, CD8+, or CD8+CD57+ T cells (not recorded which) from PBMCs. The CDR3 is CASSPDRESYGYTF. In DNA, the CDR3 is TGTGCCAGCAGCCCGGACAGGGAGAGCTATGGCTACACCTTC.